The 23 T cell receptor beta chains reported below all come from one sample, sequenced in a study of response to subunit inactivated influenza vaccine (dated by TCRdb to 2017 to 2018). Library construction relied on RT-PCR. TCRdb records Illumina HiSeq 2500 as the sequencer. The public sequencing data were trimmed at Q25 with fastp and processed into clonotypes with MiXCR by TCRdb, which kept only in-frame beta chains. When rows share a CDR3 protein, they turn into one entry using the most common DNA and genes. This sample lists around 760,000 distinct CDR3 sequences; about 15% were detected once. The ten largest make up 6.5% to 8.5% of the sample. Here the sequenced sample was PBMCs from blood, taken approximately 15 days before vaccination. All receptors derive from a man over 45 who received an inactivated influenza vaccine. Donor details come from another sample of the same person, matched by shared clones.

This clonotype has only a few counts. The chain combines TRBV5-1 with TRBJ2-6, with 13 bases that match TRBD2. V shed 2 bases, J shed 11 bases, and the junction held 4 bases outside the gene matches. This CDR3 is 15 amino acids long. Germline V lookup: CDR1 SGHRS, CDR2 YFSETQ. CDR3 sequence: CASSLRTSGSYVLTF. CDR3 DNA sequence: TGCGCCAGCAGCTTACGGACTAGCGGGAGTTACGTCCTGACTTTC.

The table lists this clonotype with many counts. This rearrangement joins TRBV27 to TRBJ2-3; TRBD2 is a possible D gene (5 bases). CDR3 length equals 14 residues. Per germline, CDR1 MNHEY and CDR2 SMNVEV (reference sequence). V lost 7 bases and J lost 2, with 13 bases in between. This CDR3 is CASNRADTTDTQYF. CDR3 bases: TGTGCCAGCAACCGAGCGGATACCACAGATACGCAGTATTTT.

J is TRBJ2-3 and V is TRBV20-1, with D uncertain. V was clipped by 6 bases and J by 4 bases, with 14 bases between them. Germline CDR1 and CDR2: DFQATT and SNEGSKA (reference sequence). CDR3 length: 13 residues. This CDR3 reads CSAPRRGADTQYF. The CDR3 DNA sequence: TGCAGTGCCCCCAGGCGAGGAGCAGATACGCAGTATTTT.

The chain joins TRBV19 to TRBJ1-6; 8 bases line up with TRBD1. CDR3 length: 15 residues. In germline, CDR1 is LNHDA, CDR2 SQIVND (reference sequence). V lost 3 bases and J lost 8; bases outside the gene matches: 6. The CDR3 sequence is CASSMRNRGDSPLHF. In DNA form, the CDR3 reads TGTGCCAGTAGTATGCGGAACAGGGGGGATTCACCCCTCCACTTT.

The CDR3 here is CASSHKTNTEAFF. CDR3 nucleotides: TGTGCCAGCAGCCATAAGACGAACACTGAAGCTTTCTTT. This sequence joins TRBV14 and TRBJ1-1; D unclear. The CDR3 has 13 amino acids. V was clipped by 3 bases and J by 1 base, with 6 bases between them. CDR1 and CDR2 (germline): SGHDN, FVKESK.

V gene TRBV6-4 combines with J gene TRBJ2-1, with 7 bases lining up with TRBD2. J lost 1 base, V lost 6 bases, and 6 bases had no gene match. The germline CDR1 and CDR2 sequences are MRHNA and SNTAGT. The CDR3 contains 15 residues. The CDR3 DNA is TGTGCCAGCAGCCTGACTAGCCGTTCCTACAATGAGCAGTTCTTC. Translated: CASSLTSRSYNEQFF.

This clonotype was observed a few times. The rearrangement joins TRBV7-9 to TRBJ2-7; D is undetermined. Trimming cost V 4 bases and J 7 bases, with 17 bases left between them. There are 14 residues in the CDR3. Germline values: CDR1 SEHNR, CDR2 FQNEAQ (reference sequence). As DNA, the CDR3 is TGTGCCAGCAGCTCGATCTCGACGGGCCATGAGCAGTACTTC. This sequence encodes CASSSISTGHEQYF.

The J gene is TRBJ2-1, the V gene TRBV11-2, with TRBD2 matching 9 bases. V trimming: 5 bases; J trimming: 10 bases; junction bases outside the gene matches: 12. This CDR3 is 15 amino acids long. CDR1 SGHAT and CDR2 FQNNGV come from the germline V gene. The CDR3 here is CASSRKAGGPLEQFF. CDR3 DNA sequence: TGTGCCAGCAGCCGGAAGGCGGGAGGGCCGCTCGAGCAGTTCTTC.

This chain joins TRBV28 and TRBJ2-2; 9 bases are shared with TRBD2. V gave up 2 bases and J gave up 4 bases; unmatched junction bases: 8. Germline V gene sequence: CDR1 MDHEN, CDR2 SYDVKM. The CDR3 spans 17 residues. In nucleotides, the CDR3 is TGTGCCAGCAGTTTAAGGCTAGCGGGGCGTCTCACCGGGGAGCTGTTTTTT. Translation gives CASSLRLAGRLTGELFF.

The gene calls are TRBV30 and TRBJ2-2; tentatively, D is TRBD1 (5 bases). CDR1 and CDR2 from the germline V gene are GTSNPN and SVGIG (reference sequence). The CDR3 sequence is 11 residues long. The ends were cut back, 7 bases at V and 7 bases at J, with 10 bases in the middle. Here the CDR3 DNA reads TGTGCCTTCGCAGGGTACGGGGAGCTGTTTTTT. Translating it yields CAFAGYGELFF.

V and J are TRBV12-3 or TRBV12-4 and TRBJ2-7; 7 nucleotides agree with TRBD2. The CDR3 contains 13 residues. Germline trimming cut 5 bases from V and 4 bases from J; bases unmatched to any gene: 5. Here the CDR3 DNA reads TGTGCCAGCAGTCCGGAGCGGGGATACGAGCAGTACTTC. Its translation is CASSPERGYEQYF.

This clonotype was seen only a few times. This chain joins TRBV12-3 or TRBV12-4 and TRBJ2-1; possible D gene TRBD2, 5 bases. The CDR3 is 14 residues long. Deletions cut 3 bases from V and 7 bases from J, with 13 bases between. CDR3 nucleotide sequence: TGTGCCAGCAGTTTTGTGGGAGCTTGGAATGAGCAGTTCTTC. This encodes CASSFVGAWNEQFF.

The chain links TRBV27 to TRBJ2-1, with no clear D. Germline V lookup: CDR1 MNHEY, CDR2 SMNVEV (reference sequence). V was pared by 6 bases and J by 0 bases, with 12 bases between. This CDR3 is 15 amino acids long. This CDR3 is CASRLLRSSYNEQFF. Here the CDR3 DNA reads TGTGCCAGCAGACTTTTACGGAGCTCCTACAATGAGCAGTTCTTC.

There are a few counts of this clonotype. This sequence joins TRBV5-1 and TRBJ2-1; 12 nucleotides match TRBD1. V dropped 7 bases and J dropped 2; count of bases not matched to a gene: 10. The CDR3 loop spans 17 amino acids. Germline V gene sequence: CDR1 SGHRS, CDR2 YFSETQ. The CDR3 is CASGTGGSLGAYNEQFF. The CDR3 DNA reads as TGCGCCAGCGGGACAGGGGGCTCCCTAGGGGCCTACAATGAGCAGTTCTTC.

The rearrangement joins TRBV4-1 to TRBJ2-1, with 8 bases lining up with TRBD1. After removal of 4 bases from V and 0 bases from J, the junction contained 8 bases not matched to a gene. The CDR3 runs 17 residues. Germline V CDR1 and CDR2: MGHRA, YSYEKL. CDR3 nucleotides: TGCGCCAGCAGCCCTAGTACAGGGGGGAGCTCCTACAATGAGCAGTTCTTC. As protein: CASSPSTGGSSYNEQFF.

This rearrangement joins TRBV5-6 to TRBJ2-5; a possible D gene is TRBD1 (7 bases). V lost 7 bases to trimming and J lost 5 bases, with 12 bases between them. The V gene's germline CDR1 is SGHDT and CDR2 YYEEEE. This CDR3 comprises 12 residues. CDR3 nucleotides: TGTGCCAGCGGGTCAGGGGGGGAGACCCAGTACTTC. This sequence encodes CASGSGGETQYF.

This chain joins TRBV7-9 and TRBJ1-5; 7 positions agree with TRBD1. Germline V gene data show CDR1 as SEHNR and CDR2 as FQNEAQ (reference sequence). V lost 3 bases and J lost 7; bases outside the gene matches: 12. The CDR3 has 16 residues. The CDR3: CASSLGTGTAKQPQHF. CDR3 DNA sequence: TGTGCCAGCAGCTTGGGGACCGGGACAGCGAAACAGCCCCAGCATTTT.

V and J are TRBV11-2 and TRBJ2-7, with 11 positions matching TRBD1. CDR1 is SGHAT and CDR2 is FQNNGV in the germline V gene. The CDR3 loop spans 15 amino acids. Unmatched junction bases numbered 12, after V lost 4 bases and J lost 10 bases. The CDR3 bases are TGTGCCAGCAGCTACGGACAGGGGGCGTTACAGGGACAGTACTTC. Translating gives CASSYGQGALQGQYF.

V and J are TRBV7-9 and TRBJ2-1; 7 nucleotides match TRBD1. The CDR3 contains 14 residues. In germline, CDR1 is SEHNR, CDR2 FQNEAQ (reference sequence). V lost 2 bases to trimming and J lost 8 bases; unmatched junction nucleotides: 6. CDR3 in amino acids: CASSLPGGLDEQFF. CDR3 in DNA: TGTGCCAGCAGCTTACCAGGGGGTCTGGATGAGCAGTTCTTC.

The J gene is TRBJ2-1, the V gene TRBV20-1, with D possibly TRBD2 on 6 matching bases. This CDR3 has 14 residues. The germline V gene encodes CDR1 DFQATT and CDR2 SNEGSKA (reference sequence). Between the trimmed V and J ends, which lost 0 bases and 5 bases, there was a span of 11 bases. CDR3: CSARDMEGNNEQFF. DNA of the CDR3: TGCAGTGCTAGAGATATGGAGGGGAACAATGAGCAGTTCTTC.

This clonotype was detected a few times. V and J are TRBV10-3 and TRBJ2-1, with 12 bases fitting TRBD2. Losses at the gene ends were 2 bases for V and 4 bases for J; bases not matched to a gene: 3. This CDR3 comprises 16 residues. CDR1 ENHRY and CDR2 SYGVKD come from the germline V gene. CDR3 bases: TGTGCCATCAGTGAGGCGACTAGCGGGAGTTACAATGAGCAGTTCTTC. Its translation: CAISEATSGSYNEQFF.

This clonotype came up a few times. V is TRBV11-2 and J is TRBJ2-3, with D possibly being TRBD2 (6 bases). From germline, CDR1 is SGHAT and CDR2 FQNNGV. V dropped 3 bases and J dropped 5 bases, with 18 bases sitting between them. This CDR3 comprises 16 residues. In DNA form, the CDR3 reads TGTGCCAGCAGCTTCACCACGGGGGTTGGAGTAGATACGCAGTATTTT. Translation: CASSFTTGVGVDTQYF.

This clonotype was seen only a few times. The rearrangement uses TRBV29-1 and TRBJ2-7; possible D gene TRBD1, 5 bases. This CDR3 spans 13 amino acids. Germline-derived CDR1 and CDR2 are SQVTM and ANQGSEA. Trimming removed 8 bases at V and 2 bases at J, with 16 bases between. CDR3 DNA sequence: TGCAGCATCTTATCGACAGATACCTACGAGCAGTACTTC. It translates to CSILSTDTYEQYF.